These 23 T cell receptor beta chains were all obtained from the same sample, sequenced in a study of early T cells in non-severe SARS-CoV-2 infection. From the 5' RACE reads, TCRdb called clonotypes with MiXCR, one entry per CDR3 protein. The sample holds about 80,000 distinct CDR3 sequences, around 11% seen once. The sequenced sample was whole blood. All receptors come from an adult who was a healthcare worker with PCR-confirmed SARS-CoV-2 infection or an uninfected control (not recorded which).

This clonotype was counted at least ten times. The chain is built from TRBV19 and TRBJ2-4, with a tentative D call TRBD1 (8 bases). Germline V gene lookup returns CDR1 LNHDA and CDR2 SQIVND (reference sequence). This CDR3 is built from 16 residues. Trimming stripped 2 bases from V and 4 bases from J, with 15 bases between. The CDR3 DNA reads as TGTGCCAGTAGTATACCCGGACAGGGAGGGAAAAACATTCAGTACTTC. Protein sequence: CASSIPGQGGKNIQYF.

The chain employs TRBV5-1 and TRBJ2-7; the D is unclear. The CDR3 consists of 15 residues. The V end was cut by 0 bases, the J end by 1 base, with 11 bases between. The V gene's germline CDR1 is SGHRS and CDR2 YFSETQ. CDR3 residues: CASSLARLGSYEQYF. CDR3 DNA sequence: TGCGCCAGCAGCTTGGCCCGTTTAGGATCCTACGAGCAGTACTTC.

This clonotype occurred many times. V and J are TRBV2 and TRBJ2-1; 11 nucleotides agree with TRBD2. V gave up 7 bases and J gave up 0 bases; unmatched junction bases: 14. The CDR3 totals 19 residues. Per the germline V gene, CDR1 is SNHLY and CDR2 is FYNNEI. The CDR3 here is CASKGHLAGGDVSYNEQFF. In DNA form, the CDR3 reads TGTGCCAGCAAGGGCCACCTAGCGGGGGGAGACGTCTCCTACAATGAGCAGTTCTTC.

The chain is built from TRBV11-2 and TRBJ2-1, with TRBD1 matching over 11 bases. The CDR3 has 16 amino acids. Germline CDR1 SGHAT, CDR2 FQNNGV. J gave up 3 bases and V 6 bases, and 7 bases lay outside the gene matches. The CDR3 loop is CASSYRTGGFYNEQFF. CDR3 nucleotide sequence: TGTGCCAGCAGTTACCGGACAGGGGGCTTCTACAATGAGCAGTTCTTC.

This clonotype appeared a few times. The V and J genes are TRBV20-1 and TRBJ1-5, with D unresolved. The germline gives CDR1 DFQATT, CDR2 SNEGSKA (reference sequence). Trimming took off 0 bases at V and 0 bases at J, with 12 bases between the two ends. This CDR3 comprises 16 residues. CDR3 sequence reads: CSARDGRFDSNQPQHF. The CDR3 bases are TGCAGTGCTAGAGATGGGCGGTTCGATAGCAATCAGCCCCAGCATTTT.

The chain joins TRBV20-1 to TRBJ1-4, with TRBD1 as a possible D gene (6 bases). This CDR3 contains 15 residues. Germline CDR1 DFQATT, CDR2 SNEGSKA (reference sequence). Trimming pared 6 bases from V and 8 bases from J, leaving 22 bases between. The CDR3 nucleotides read TGCAGTGCACTTACCCGGGACATAATTTCAGAAAAACTGTTTTTT. Its translation: CSALTRDIISEKLFF.

CDR3 protein: CASSQERGLGGDTQYF. The DNA for the CDR3 is TGTGCCAGCAGCCAAGAGAGGGGACTAGGAGGAGATACGCAGTATTTT. The chain has TRBV4-2 and TRBJ2-3; 8 nucleotides agree with TRBD2. V lost 0 bases and J lost 5; bases outside the gene matches: 7. This CDR3 has 16 residues. Germline lookup yields CDR1 LGHNA and CDR2 YNFKEQ.

This clonotype has ten or more counts. V gene TRBV29-1 combines with J gene TRBJ2-3, with TRBD2 as a possible D gene (5 bases). Trimming removed 5 bases at V and 2 bases at J, with 20 bases between. The germline V gene encodes CDR1 SQVTM and CDR2 ANQGSEA. The CDR3 loop spans 16 amino acids. CDR3 DNA: TGCAGCGTTTCTGGCTCTACTAAGACTATCACAGATACGCAGTATTTT. This translates into CSVSGSTKTITDTQYF.

In this sample, this clonotype turned up many times. This chain links TRBV20-1 with TRBJ2-3; 7 bases map to TRBD2. The CDR3 spans 15 residues. With 1 base clipped from V and 0 bases from J, the junction kept 4 bases outside the gene matches. CDR1 DFQATT and CDR2 SNEGSKA come from the germline V gene (reference sequence). CDR3 coding DNA: TGCAGTGCTAGAGTATACGGGGGGAGCACAGATACGCAGTATTTT. This codes for CSARVYGGSTDTQYF.

Ten or more counts support this clonotype. This chain connects TRBV11-2 to TRBJ2-5, with 11 bases aligning to TRBD2. This CDR3 has 17 residues. V lost 5 bases and J lost 2; bases outside the gene matches: 10. Germline assignment: CDR1 SGHAT and CDR2 FQNNGV. The CDR3 DNA follows: TGTGCCAGCAGCCCGGGGCTAGCGGGGGGTTGGCAAGAGACCCAGTACTTC. It specifies CASSPGLAGGWQETQYF. The entire variable domain, with the rest obtained from reference TRBV11-2 and TRBJ2-5, is as follows: EAGVAQSPRYKIIEKRQSVAFWCNPISGHATLYWYQQILGQGPKLLIQFQNNGVVDDSQLPKDRFSAERLKGVDSTLKIQPAKLEDSAVYLCASSPGLAGGWQETQYFGPGTRLLVL.

Ten or more counts support this clonotype. J is TRBJ2-6 and V is TRBV20-1, with a tentative D call TRBD1 (5 bases). Trimming pared 3 bases from V and 0 bases from J, leaving 12 bases between. CDR3 length: 16 residues. Germline V CDR1 and CDR2: DFQATT, SNEGSKA (reference sequence). The CDR3 DNA reads TGCAGTGCTAGTACACAGGCGACCTCTGGGGCCAACGTCCTGACTTTC. This encodes CSASTQATSGANVLTF.

In this sample, this clonotype turned up many times. This chain uses TRBV6-5 with TRBJ2-7, with TRBD1 matching over 10 bases. The germline V gene has CDR1 MNHEY and CDR2 SVGAGI. The length of the CDR3 is 13 residues. Trimming at V came to 5 bases and at J to 5 bases, leaving 3 bases not matched to a gene. CDR3 sequence reads: CASSRDRGDEQYF. As DNA, the CDR3 is TGTGCCAGCAGTAGGGACAGGGGAGACGAGCAGTACTTC.

A note on this clonotype: A much larger clone lies one base from this, so it may be a read error. The J gene is TRBJ2-3, the V gene TRBV20-1; D call uncertain. There are 11 residues in the CDR3. Germline V gene lookup returns CDR1 DFQATT and CDR2 SNEGSKA (reference sequence). DNA of the CDR3: TGCTGTGCTGGAATAGAGGATACGCAGTATTTT. As protein: CCAGIEDTQYF.

The chain employs TRBV7-3 and TRBJ1-1; perhaps TRBD1 as D (5 bases). CDR1 and CDR2 (germline): SGHTA, FQGTGA. Trimming pared 5 bases from V and 5 bases from J, leaving 12 bases between. The CDR3 is made up of 13 amino acids. The CDR3 reads CASSQGVVTEAFF. The CDR3 DNA sequence: TGTGCCAGCAGCCAGGGAGTCGTGACTGAAGCTTTCTTT. The full variable domain, completed using reference TRBV7-3 and TRBJ1-1, is GAGVSQTPSNKVTEKGKYVELRCDPISGHTALYWYRQSLGQGPEFLIYFQGTGAADDSGLPNDRFFAVRPEGSVSTLKIQRTERGDSAVYLCASSQGVVTEAFFGQGTRLTVV.

This chain links TRBV7-2 with TRBJ2-2, with TRBD2 matching over 7 bases. Germline assignment: CDR1 SGHTA and CDR2 FQGNSA. V shed 2 bases, J shed 4 bases, and the junction held 10 bases outside the gene matches. The CDR3 consists of 17 residues. The CDR3 loop is CASSLFSGGFGTGELFF. Here the CDR3 DNA reads TGTGCCAGCAGCTTATTTTCCGGGGGGTTCGGCACCGGGGAGCTGTTTTTT.

This clonotype was seen repeatedly, ten times or more. The J gene is TRBJ2-3, the V gene TRBV3-1; 8 bases align to TRBD2. CDR1 is LGHDT and CDR2 is YNNKEL in the germline V gene (reference sequence). The CDR3 sequence is 14 residues long. The V gene end was trimmed by 3 bases and the J gene end by 6 bases; junction bases not matched to a gene: 5. The CDR3 sequence is CASSQMTSADTQYF. Here the CDR3 DNA reads TGTGCCAGCAGCCAGATGACTAGCGCGGATACGCAGTATTTT.

This sequence joins TRBV6-5 and TRBJ2-1; 10 bases align to TRBD1. V lost 1 base to trimming and J lost 2 bases; unmatched junction nucleotides: 5. The CDR3 runs to 17 residues. Germline V gene sequence: CDR1 MNHEY, CDR2 SVGAGI. DNA of the CDR3: TGTGCCAGCAGTTACTACGGGGACAGGGGAGCCTACAATGAGCAGTTCTTC. Protein: CASSYYGDRGAYNEQFF.

V is TRBV5-1 and J is TRBJ2-2, with D perhaps matching TRBD2 (6 bases). Trimming stripped 0 bases from V and 4 bases from J, with 16 bases between. This CDR3 has 17 amino acids. Germline V lookup: CDR1 SGHRS, CDR2 YFSETQ. The CDR3 region has the DNA TGCGCCAGCAGCTTGGCCCTTGGGAAAGCGGGCACCGGGGAGCTGTTTTTT. Its translation is CASSLALGKAGTGELFF.

This clonotype was seen many times. This chain uses TRBV5-1 with TRBJ1-2; 7 bases are shared with TRBD1. Trimming took 2 bases from V and 8 from J; bases not matched to a gene: 6. Germline loops: CDR1 SGHRS, CDR2 YFSETQ. The CDR3 is 13 residues long. The CDR3 protein is CASSFGQAEGYTF. The CDR3 region has the DNA TGCGCCAGCAGCTTTGGACAGGCGGAGGGCTACACCTTC.

This clonotype showed up many times. This chain connects TRBV2 to TRBJ2-2; possibly TRBD1 for D (6 bases). The CDR3 covers 16 residues. Germline V gene data show CDR1 as SNHLY and CDR2 as FYNNEI. Deletions cut 8 bases from V and 0 bases from J, with 16 bases between. As DNA, the CDR3 is TGTGCCAGCCAAAAGGCAGGGGCGGCGAACACCGGGGAGCTGTTTTTT. This translates into CASQKAGAANTGELFF.

There are many counts of this clonotype. This chain connects TRBV3-1 to TRBJ2-1; D unresolved. Trimming removed 4 bases from V and 6 bases from J, with 16 bases in between. In germline, CDR1 is LGHDT, CDR2 YNNKEL (reference sequence). This CDR3 comprises 15 residues. The CDR3 nucleotides are TGTGCCAGCAGCCTCCTAGGAGATTCGGGCAATGAGCAGTTCTTC. Its protein product is CASSLLGDSGNEQFF.

The rearrangement uses TRBV11-2 and TRBJ2-5; D call uncertain. Trimming cost V 5 bases and J 2 bases, with 9 bases left between them. The CDR3 runs 13 residues. Germline assignment: CDR1 SGHAT and CDR2 FQNNGV. The CDR3 here is CASSPPLQETQYF. The CDR3 bases are TGTGCCAGCAGCCCCCCATTACAAGAGACCCAGTACTTC.

The chain recombines TRBV9 with TRBJ1-3; no firm D call. This CDR3 is 15 amino acids long. V was shortened by 5 bases and J by 0 bases, with 12 bases between the two germline ends. CDR1 is SGDLS, CDR2 YYNGEE, per germline. The CDR3 reads CASSPLGSSGNTIYF. CDR3 DNA sequence: TGTGCCAGCAGTCCTCTCGGCAGCTCTGGAAACACCATATATTTT.